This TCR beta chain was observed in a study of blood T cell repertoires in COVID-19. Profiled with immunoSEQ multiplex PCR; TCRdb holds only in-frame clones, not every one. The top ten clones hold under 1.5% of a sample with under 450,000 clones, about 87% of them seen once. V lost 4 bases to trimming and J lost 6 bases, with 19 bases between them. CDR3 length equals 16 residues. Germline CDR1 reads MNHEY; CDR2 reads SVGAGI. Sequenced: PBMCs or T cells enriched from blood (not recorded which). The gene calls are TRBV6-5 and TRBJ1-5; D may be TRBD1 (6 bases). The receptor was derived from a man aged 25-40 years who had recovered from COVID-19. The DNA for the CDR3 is TGTGCCAGCAGTTCCACTGGGGGGGCGCAGGGTCAGCCCCAGCATTTT. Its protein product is CASSSTGGAQGQPQHF.